Listed below are T cell receptor beta chains from one sample, sequenced in a study of cytomegalovirus exposure and HLA in healthy donors. The assay was immunoSEQ multiplex PCR, and TCRdb's table has in-frame clones only and misses some. This table holds around 200,000 clones, 84% found once. The sequenced sample consisted of PBMCs. All receptors derive from a girl aged 2 to 9 in good health and CMV-seropositive. The CDR3 runs from the conserved cysteine through the conserved F or W. D genes are given only for firm matches. The listing skips clone size in some rows; elsewhere it reads once, few, many or a size class.

j_call d_call v_call clone_size cdr3_nt cdr3_aa
TRBJ1-2 . TRBV5-6 . TGTGCCAGCAGCTTACGGTATGGCTACACCTTC CASSLRYGYTF
TRBJ2-3 . TRBV5-5 . TGTGCCAGCAGCTTGGTTCTAGGCACAGATACGCAGTATTTT CASSLVLGTDTQYF
TRBJ1-3 . TRBV30 . TGTGCCTGGAGTACGGTGGTTTCTGGAAACACCATATATTTT CAWSTVVSGNTIYF
TRBJ2-7 . TRBV4-1 . TGCGCCAGCAGCCACCCAGGCAGGCGACCTCTCGAGCAGTACTTC CASSHPGRRPLEQYF
TRBJ2-5 . TRBV5-1 . TGCGCCAGCAGCCCCAGTAGGGGGGAGACCCAGTACTTC CASSPSRGETQYF
TRBJ2-7 TRBD2 TRBV27 . TGTGCCAGCAGTTTATTGATTAGCGGGAGTAACTACGAGCAGTACTTC CASSLLISGSNYEQYF
TRBJ1-1 TRBD1 TRBV6-4 . TGTGCCAGCAGTGACTTAGGACAGGTACACACTGAAGCTTTCTTT CASSDLGQVHTEAFF
TRBJ2-3 . TRBV10-3 once TGTGCCATCAGTGAGAACGGACAGGGAGGGACCACAGATACGCAGTATTTT CAISENGQGGTTDTQYF
TRBJ2-1 . TRBV19 . TGTGCCAGTAGTACTCTTAATGAGCAGTTCTTC CASSTLNEQFF
TRBJ2-1 TRBD1 TRBV7-6 . TGTGCCAGCAGCTTCAGGGGGAACTCCTACAATGAGCAGTTCTTC CASSFRGNSYNEQFF
TRBJ1-5 . TRBV28 . TGTGCCAGCAGTTTTCGATCAGGGAGGCGCAATCAGCCCCAGCATTTT CASSFRSGRRNQPQHF
TRBJ1-4 . TRBV28 . TGTGCCAGCAGTTTCGTTACGGGAAGACTGTTTTTT CASSFVTGRLFF
TRBJ2-7 . TRBV6-5 . TGTGCCAGCAGTTACGAATGGCAGGGTAGCTATGGGCAGTACTTC CASSYEWQGSYGQYF
TRBJ1-1 TRBD1 TRBV5-1 few TGCGCCAGCAGCCGGGACAGCAACACTGAAGCTTTCTTT CASSRDSNTEAFF
TRBJ1-1 TRBD1 TRBV6-6 . TGTGCCAGCAGTTACTCACAGGGGGCGACTATCACTGAAGCTTTCTTT CASSYSQGATITEAFF
TRBJ1-5 . TRBV28 . TGTGCCAGCGACACCCTCCATAATCAGCCCCAGCATTTT CASDTLHNQPQHF
TRBJ1-1 TRBD1 TRBV28 . TGTGCCAGCAGAAGACAGGGATACACTGAAGCTTTCTTT CASRRQGYTEAFF
TRBJ1-4 TRBD1 TRBV4-1 few TGCGCCAGCAGCCAACTACCGGGACAGGGTGCTAATGAAAAACTGTTTTTT CASSQLPGQGANEKLFF
TRBJ1-6 TRBD1 TRBV19 . TGTGCCAGTAGTACGGGACAGATTAATTCACCCCTCCACTTT CASSTGQINSPLHF
TRBJ1-2 . TRBV12-5 . TGTGCTAGTAGCCCTTTGTTCCTCTATGGCTACACCTTC CASSPLFLYGYTF
TRBJ1-5 . TRBV7-6 . TGTGCCAGCAGCTTATTCGGGGGACGGACTAGCAATCAGCCCCAGCATTTT CASSLFGGRTSNQPQHF
TRBJ1-2 . TRBV5-4 . TGTGCCAGCAGCTTGGGGCACCCCCGGGTCGAGGGTGGCTACACCTTC CASSLGHPRVEGGYTF
TRBJ1-1 TRBD1 TRBV19 . TGTGCCAGTAGTGGGACAGGGTGGACTGAAGCTTTCTTT CASSGTGWTEAFF
TRBJ2-7 . TRBV5-1 . TGCGCCAGCAGCCAGAACGACAGGAGCTACGAGCAGTACTTC CASSQNDRSYEQYF
TRBJ2-7 TRBD1 TRBV5-4 . TGTGCCAGCAGCTTGGCCCAGGGACAGGGACCCTACGAGCAGTACTTC CASSLAQGQGPYEQYF
TRBJ1-5 . TRBV7-9 . TGTGCCAGCAGCTTAGGGACAGTCAATCAGCCCCAGCATTTT CASSLGTVNQPQHF
TRBJ2-1 TRBD1 TRBV27 . TGTGCCACCCACGCGACAGGGGGCGATGAGCAGTTCTTC CATHATGGDEQFF
TRBJ2-4 . TRBV9 . TGTGCCAGCAGCGTAGCTAGCGCCGACATTCAGTACTTC CASSVASADIQYF
TRBJ1-4 . TRBV5-1 few TGCGCCAGCACGTGGGCAGGGGCAAATGAAAAACTGTTTTTT CASTWAGANEKLFF
TRBJ2-7 TRBD1 TRBV27 . TGTGCCAGCAGTCACCCCCAGGGCAGGGGGCATTACGAGCAGTACTTC CASSHPQGRGHYEQYF
TRBJ1-2 . TRBV5-1 . TGCGCCAGCAGCCCGACTGGAAGGTACTATGGCTACACCTTC CASSPTGRYYGYTF
TRBJ2-2 TRBD1 TRBV5-1 . TGCGCCAGCACCCTAGGACAGGGTGCCACCGGGGAGCTGTTTTTT CASTLGQGATGELFF
TRBJ1-3 TRBD1 TRBV2 . TGTGCCAGCAGCCCGCAGGGGGCTAACACCATATATTTT CASSPQGANTIYF
TRBJ1-2 . TRBV7-9 . TGTTCCAGCAGCAGGGGCGAATCCGTCTATGGCTACACCTTC CSSSRGESVYGYTF
TRBJ1-2 . TRBV6-5 . TGTGCCAGCAGTTCCCCAGGGGCTCATAACTATGGCTACACCTTC CASSSPGAHNYGYTF
TRBJ2-1 . TRBV28 . TGTGCCAGCAGTCCCCTCGTCCCCTACAATGAGCAGTTCTTC CASSPLVPYNEQFF
TRBJ2-3 . TRBV12-5 . TGTGCTAGTGGTTTGGTCGGTGGAGGAGGGTCACAGTATTTT CASGLVGGGGSQYF
TRBJ2-7 TRBD1 TRBV5-6 . TGTGCCAGCAGATATTCGGGACAGGCTCTCTACGAGCAGTACTTC CASRYSGQALYEQYF
TRBJ2-1 TRBD2 TRBV7-9 . TGTGCCAGCAGCTTAGAGTCTAGCGGGAGGGCCCGGGAGCAGTTCTTC CASSLESSGRAREQFF
TRBJ2-3 . TRBV6-4 . TGTGCCAGCAGTGACCGACTTCAGGGTGCCGATACGCAGTATTTT CASSDRLQGADTQYF
TRBJ2-1 . TRBV9 . TGTGCCAGCAGCGTAGGAGCGGATACCTACAATGAGCAGTTCTTC CASSVGADTYNEQFF
TRBJ1-5 TRBD1 TRBV28 once TGTGCCAGCAACGATCCCGGGACAGGGTTGATGCCCCAGCATTTT CASNDPGTGLMPQHF
TRBJ2-3 . TRBV5-1 . TGCGCCAGCAGTTCTAGCACAGATACGCAGTATTTT CASSSSTDTQYF
TRBJ1-2 . TRBV19 . TGTGCCAGTAGGGTATCAGCTAACTATGGCTACACCTTC CASRVSANYGYTF
TRBJ2-7 . TRBV5-1 . TGCGCCAGCGAGTGGGGTTCGGGAACCCCCTCCTACGAGCAGTACTTC CASEWGSGTPSYEQYF
TRBJ2-1 . TRBV30 once TGTGCCTGGAGTGCCGGGACAACATACAATGAGCAGTTCTTC CAWSAGTTYNEQFF
TRBJ1-2 TRBD1 TRBV5-6 . TGTGCCAGCAGCCGACGGGACAGGGTTGACAATTCCTATGGCTACACCTTC CASSRRDRVDNSYGYTF
TRBJ1-5 TRBD1 TRBV27 . TGTGCCAGCAGTTTCCCTCGGGGGACAGGGGGAAATTGTCAGCCCCAGCATTTT CASSFPRGTGGNCQPQHF
TRBJ1-1 . TRBV5-1 . TGCGCCAGCAGCTTGGATGGTCGCGGATCGAACACTGAAGCTTTCTTT CASSLDGRGSNTEAFF
TRBJ2-7 TRBD2 TRBV27 . TGTGCCAGCGGTCGACAACTAGCGGGAGGGCCTTACGAGCAGTACTTC CASGRQLAGGPYEQYF
TRBJ2-3 . TRBV30 . TGTGCCTGGAAAGCGCTTCGAGCTAGCACAGATACGCAGTATTTT CAWKALRASTDTQYF
TRBJ1-4 TRBD1 TRBV5-8 . TGTGCCAGCAGCTTAGGACAGGGGGCTTATGAAAAACTGTTTTTT CASSLGQGAYEKLFF
TRBJ2-1 TRBD2 TRBV29-1 . TGCAGCGTCGAACTAGCGGGAGTTTACAATGAGCAGTTCTTC CSVELAGVYNEQFF
TRBJ1-4 . TRBV6-5 . TGTGCCAGCAGTGGTCTCGGGGGGGTATATGAAAAACTGTTTTTT CASSGLGGVYEKLFF
TRBJ2-4 TRBD1 TRBV30 . TGTGCCTGGAAGGACAGGGGGCGATTAAACATTCAGTACTTC CAWKDRGRLNIQYF
TRBJ2-1 TRBD2 TRBV2 . TGTGCCAGCAGTGAAGGGACTAGCGGGAGAAATGAGCAGTTCTTC CASSEGTSGRNEQFF
TRBJ2-2 TRBD1 TRBV19 few TGTGCCAGTAGTACAAGGACAGGGCGAACCGGGGAGCTGTTTTTT CASSTRTGRTGELFF
TRBJ2-1 TRBD1 TRBV18 . TGTGCCAGCTCACCAGGGACAGGGGGCAGGGATGAGCAGTTCTTC CASSPGTGGRDEQFF
TRBJ1-3 . TRBV9 . TGTGCCAGCAGCGAGCGGTTTAACACCATATATTTT CASSERFNTIYF
TRBJ2-1 . TRBV30 . TGTGCCTGGAGTGATCAGTCCCCCGAGCAGTTCTTC CAWSDQSPEQFF